These 10 T cell receptor beta chains were all obtained from the same sample, sequenced in a study of cytomegalovirus exposure and HLA in healthy donors. The PCR employed 60 Vbeta primers together with 13 Jbeta primers. Sequenced by immunoSEQ multiplex PCR; TCRdb stores in-frame clones only, minus some. In the table there are approximately 120,000 clones, 78% of which are singletons. Sequencing used PBMCs. These receptors were collected from a man in his forties in good health and CMV-seronegative.

The sample holds one count of this clone. This chain joins TRBV11-1 and TRBJ1-1; TRBD1 matches at 8 bases. The CDR3 is 14 residues long. V was pared by 2 bases and J by 5 bases, with 4 bases of the junction left unmatched. Germline CDR1 and CDR2: SGHAT and FQDESV (reference sequence). The DNA of the CDR3 is TGTGCCAGCAGCTTACAGGGGGCGCATACTGAAGCTTTCTTT. It translates to CASSLQGAHTEAFF.

Only one count was recorded for this clone. The V gene is TRBV4-3, the J gene TRBJ2-1; no firm D call. The CDR3 is made up of 16 amino acids. Trimming cost V 0 bases and J 0 bases, with 9 bases left between them. Germline-derived CDR1 and CDR2 are LGHNA and YSLEER. In DNA, the CDR3 is TGCGCCAGCAGCCAAGAGGGCACCCGCTCCTACAATGAGCAGTTCTTC. Protein sequence: CASSQEGTRSYNEQFF.

V gene TRBV5-6 combines with J gene TRBJ2-7; possibly TRBD1 for D (6 bases). The V gene's germline CDR1 is SGHDT and CDR2 YYEEEE. V was cut by 0 bases and J by 7 bases, with 14 bases left in between. The CDR3 sequence is 14 residues long. CDR3 sequence reads: CASSLVRTGNEQYF. CDR3 DNA sequence: TGTGCCAGCAGCTTGGTGCGTACAGGGAATGAGCAGTACTTC.

V usage is TRBV28 and J usage is TRBJ1-5; no firm D call. The CDR3 runs to 13 residues. Looked up from germline, CDR1 is MDHEN and CDR2 is SYDVKM. Trimming took off 2 bases at V and 6 bases at J, with 8 bases between the two ends. CDR3 bases: TGTGCCAGCAGTTTACCGGGAGGTCAGCCCCAGCATTTT. Protein sequence: CASSLPGGQPQHF.

The chain couples TRBV19 to TRBJ2-1, with TRBD1 as a possible D gene (5 bases). In germline, CDR1 is LNHDA, CDR2 SQIVND (reference sequence). The CDR3 has 13 amino acids. V gave up 3 bases and J gave up 3 bases, with 6 bases separating them. The CDR3 loop reads CASSMQGYNEQFF. For the CDR3, the DNA is TGTGCCAGTAGTATGCAGGGCTACAATGAGCAGTTCTTC.

The sample holds a few counts of this clone. This chain joins TRBV7-2 and TRBJ2-2; D gene unclear. CDR3 size: 14 residues. Per the germline V gene, CDR1 is SGHTA and CDR2 is FQGNSA. V was pared by 1 base and J by 5 bases, with 8 bases between. The CDR3: CASSLVQTTGELFF. CDR3 sequence (DNA): TGTGCCAGCAGCTTAGTACAGACGACCGGGGAGCTGTTTTTT.

V is TRBV7-2 and J is TRBJ2-2; TRBD2 might be the D (6 bases). V was pared by 5 bases and J by 3 bases, with 19 bases between. Per germline, CDR1 SGHTA and CDR2 FQGNSA. This CDR3 region has 17 residues. Written as DNA, the CDR3 is TGTGCCAGCAGCCAAGGGGTGGGGGGACGGTACACCGGGGAGCTGTTTTTT. This gives the protein CASSQGVGGRYTGELFF.

The gene calls are TRBV2 and TRBJ1-5, with TRBD1 identical over 7 bases. Trimming took 9 bases from V and 5 from J; bases not matched to a gene: 7. This CDR3 region has 13 residues. CDR1 is SNHLY, CDR2 FYNNEI, per germline. The chain's CDR3 is CASGGTEYQPQHF. CDR3 in DNA: TGTGCCAGTGGTGGGACAGAGTATCAGCCCCAGCATTTT.

The sample holds a few counts of this clone. This chain links TRBV9 with TRBJ2-1; weak D call: TRBD1 (5 bases). Trimming took 3 bases from V and 6 from J, leaving 16 bases between them. The CDR3 loop spans 15 amino acids. Per germline, CDR1 SGDLS and CDR2 YYNGEE. Written as DNA, the CDR3 is TGTGCCAGCAGCGCATACGATGACAGAGCCAATGAGCAGTTCTTC. Its translation: CASSAYDDRANEQFF. Full variable domain (rest looked up from reference TRBV9 and TRBJ2-1): DSGVTQTPKHLITATGQRVTLRCSPRSGDLSVYWYQQSLDQGLQFLIQYYNGEERAKGNILERFSAQQFPDLHSELNLSSLELGDSALYFCASSAYDDRANEQFFGPGTRLTVL.

This clone showed up just once. V usage is TRBV10-3 and J usage is TRBJ2-3; TRBD2 agrees at 13 bases. This CDR3 contains 16 residues. The junction had 4 bases not matched to a gene; V was cut back by 3 bases and J by 4 bases. The germline V gene has CDR1 ENHRY and CDR2 SYGVKD. Here the CDR3 DNA reads TGTGCCATCAGTGATGGCGGGACTAGCGGGGCAGATACGCAGTATTTT. Encoded protein: CAISDGGTSGADTQYF.